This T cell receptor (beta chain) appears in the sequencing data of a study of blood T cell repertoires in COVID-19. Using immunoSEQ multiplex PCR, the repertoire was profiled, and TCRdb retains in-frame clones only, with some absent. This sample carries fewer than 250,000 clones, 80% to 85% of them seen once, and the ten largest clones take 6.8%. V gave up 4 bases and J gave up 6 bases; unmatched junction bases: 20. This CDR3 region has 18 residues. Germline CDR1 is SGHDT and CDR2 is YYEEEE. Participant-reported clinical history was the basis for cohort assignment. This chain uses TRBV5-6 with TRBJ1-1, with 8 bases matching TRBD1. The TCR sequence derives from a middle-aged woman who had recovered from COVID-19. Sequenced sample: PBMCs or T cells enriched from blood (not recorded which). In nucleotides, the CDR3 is TGTGCCAGCAGCATGAGTACCCCGTGGGACAGGCATACCCCTGAAGCTTTCTTT. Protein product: CASSMSTPWDRHTPEAFF.